The clone carrying this T cell receptor beta chain was observed once. What it recognizes is unknown. The data were produced by immunoSEQ multiplex PCR, yet TCRdb's version contains in-frame clones alone and is incomplete. The data hold some 99,000 clones, with about 88% observed a single time. This specimen comes from a study of cytomegalovirus exposure and HLA in healthy donors. The overall study: The 90 to 150 validation repertoires, a later analysis reported, used the same platform as the approximately 650 first-cohort repertoires. Broader study findings: Some TCR beta chains (around 180 of them) were listed as cytomegalovirus-associated. Most observed TCR sequences were rare, whereas some public TCRs were detected in many donors.

The material sequenced was PBMCs. The clonotype was recovered from a woman between 18 and 29 years old in good health and CMV-seronegative.

The CDR3 here is CASKVRGIITEAFF. DNA of the CDR3: TGTGCCAGCAAAGTCCGAGGGATAATCACTGAAGCTTTCTTT. V usage is TRBV6-1 and J usage is TRBJ1-1; no definite D call. Germline loops: CDR1 MNHNS, CDR2 SASEGT. This CDR3 has 14 residues. V was trimmed by 7 bases and J by 4 bases, leaving 16 bases between them.